The next 8 T cell receptor beta chains were all read from a single sample in a study of cytomegalovirus exposure and HLA in healthy donors. Primers included in the PCR were 60 Vbeta and 13 Jbeta primers. Sequenced by immunoSEQ multiplex PCR; TCRdb stores in-frame clones only, minus some. The repertoire includes around 67,000 clones, around 78% of them detected once, and roughly 7.8% sits in the top ten. Source material: PBMCs. These receptors were taken from a man between 18 and 29 years old in good health and CMV-seropositive.

V and J are TRBV30 and TRBJ2-5; TRBD2 matches at 9 bases. The CDR3 has 14 residues. Per germline, CDR1 GTSNPN and CDR2 SVGIG (reference sequence). With V trimmed by 5 bases and J by 4 bases, 8 bases remained unmatched. CDR3 nucleotides: TGTGCCTGGGCCTATAGCGGGGGCGGAGAGACCCAGTACTTC. This sequence encodes CAWAYSGGGETQYF. The full variable domain, its missing parts supplied by reference TRBV30 and TRBJ2-5, is SQTIHQWPATLVQPVGSPLSLECTVEGTSNPNLYWYRQAAGRGLQLLFYSVGIGQISSEVPQNLSASRPQDRQFILSSKKLLLSDSGFYLCAWAYSGGGETQYFGPGTRLLVL.

The gene calls are TRBV11-1 and TRBJ2-1; TRBD2 is a possible D gene (6 bases). CDR1 and CDR2 (germline): SGHAT, FQDESV (reference sequence). The V end was cut by 5 bases, the J end by 4 bases, with 15 bases between. The CDR3 loop spans 15 amino acids. CDR3 residues: CASSPWGGVYNEQFF. The CDR3 DNA reads TGTGCCAGCAGCCCCTGGGGCGGGGTTTACAATGAGCAGTTCTTC.

The chain is built from TRBV5-5 and TRBJ2-7; D is unclear. V lost 4 bases and J 4 bases, leaving 12 bases between the germline ends. Germline lookup yields CDR1 SGHKS and CDR2 YYEKEE (reference sequence). This CDR3 has 13 amino acids. CDR3 sequence (DNA): TGTGCCAGCAGCCTAACTTCGTCGTACGAGCAGTACTTC. It encodes CASSLTSSYEQYF.

This clone has a single count. The J gene is TRBJ2-1, the V gene TRBV11-2; 12 nucleotides align to TRBD2. The CDR3 spans 18 residues. Germline CDR1 and CDR2: SGHAT and FQNNGV. Unmatched junction bases numbered 11, after V lost 5 bases and J lost 3 bases. As DNA, the CDR3 is TGTGCCAGCAGCCCGTACGGACTAGCGGGGACCCACTACAATGAGCAGTTCTTC. The encoded protein is CASSPYGLAGTHYNEQFF.

V gene TRBV29-1 combines with J gene TRBJ1-2; 8 bases agree with TRBD1. The ends lost 5 bases at V and 4 bases at J; junction bases unmatched: 9. In germline, CDR1 is SQVTM, CDR2 ANQGSEA. The CDR3 has 14 amino acids. This CDR3 reads CSVLDRGISYGYTF. CDR3 DNA: TGCAGCGTTCTAGACAGGGGCATTAGCTATGGCTACACCTTC.

The chain combines TRBV7-2 with TRBJ2-5, with no clear D. The length of the CDR3 is 13 residues. The V and J ends lost 5 bases and 4 bases respectively, with 11 bases between them. Germline V gives CDR1 SGHTA, CDR2 FQGNSA. This chain's CDR3 is CASSPRRLETQYF. CDR3 nucleotides: TGTGCCAGCAGCCCCCGGAGACTAGAGACCCAGTACTTC.

This rearrangement joins TRBV7-8 to TRBJ1-1; D ambiguous. This CDR3 spans 15 amino acids. The ends were cut back, 2 bases at V and 4 bases at J, with 14 bases in the middle. Germline CDR1 SGHVS, CDR2 FQNEAQ. CDR3 region: CASSLREGDGTEAFF. The CDR3 bases are TGTGCCAGCAGCTTAAGAGAGGGTGACGGCACTGAAGCTTTCTTT.

This clone was picked up one time. This chain joins TRBV30 and TRBJ2-7, with D maybe TRBD1 (6 bases). Germline CDR1 is GTSNPN and CDR2 is SVGIG (reference sequence). V lost 2 bases and J 1 base, leaving 18 bases between the germline ends. There are 16 residues in the CDR3. DNA for the CDR3: TGTGCCTGGAGTCCAGAACAGGGTTTTAGTTCCTACGAGCAGTACTTC. Amino acid sequence: CAWSPEQGFSSYEQYF.